This T cell receptor (beta chain) emerged from a study of blood T cells in healthy people across ages. General study points: Strong correlation was found linking TCR beta diversity to naive T cell percentage.

Sample-barcoded 5' priming and a J-beta primer mix drove a second PCR of roughly 6 to 12 cycles. All cDNA molecules were each tagged by a template-switch adaptor with 12 random nucleotides. There were at least 3 million CDR3-containing paired-end reads obtained from each sample. MiXCR, applied by TCRdb to the 5' RACE reads, yields one record per CDR3 protein. The sample holds 1,500,000 or so distinct CDR3 sequences, 55% to 75% seen once. Remarks on this clonotype: Its matching antigen is unknown.

CDR1 is SGHRS and CDR2 is YFSETQ in the germline V gene. This CDR3 contains 14 residues. Trimming took off 3 bases at V and 11 bases at J, with 20 bases between the two ends. The sequenced sample consisted of blood. The clonotype comes from a man between 18 and 29 years old in good health. The rearrangement uses TRBV5-1 and TRBJ2-5; D is perhaps TRBD2 (6 bases). DNA for the CDR3: TGCGCCAGCAGCTACGGGACTCTACCGGGAGAGCAGTACTTC. It yields the protein CASSYGTLPGEQYF.